The 2 T cell receptor beta chains listed next were all sequenced from one sample in a study of naive and memory T cell subsets. Their cognate antigens are unknown. The study's findings and limits: Possibly reflecting memory cells re-expressing CD45RA, a few larger clonotypes occurred in naive repertoires, especially CD8.

The beta constant-region primer was an equimolar mix of two oligonucleotides covering TRBC1 and TRBC2. Nested alpha and beta constant-region primers with the SP2 primer drove four PCR rounds on ligated cDNA. MiXCR was run by TCRdb on the UMI-ligation and nested PCR reads, yielding one entry per CDR3 protein. The data hold approximately 140,000 distinct CDR3 sequences, with about 20% observed a single time. The sequencing input was naive CD8+ T cells from blood. The receptors stem from a human donor in good health.

This clonotype has more than one count but fewer than ten. V usage is TRBV4-1 and J usage is TRBJ2-7; no clear D. This CDR3 has 11 residues. Germline CDR1 is MGHRA and CDR2 is YSYEKL. V was clipped by 3 bases and J by 5 bases, with 5 bases between them. DNA for the CDR3: TGCGCCAGCAGCCAGGCGAACGAGCAGTACTTC. Translated: CASSQANEQYF.

This clonotype was counted ten times or more. The chain recombines TRBV29-1 with TRBJ1-1; no firm D call. Germline V gives CDR1 SQVTM, CDR2 ANQGSEA. Trimming left V 7 bases short and J 0 bases short, with 12 bases between. The CDR3 sequence is 13 residues long. The CDR3 nucleotides read TGCAGCGCGATTGACGGACTGAACACTGAAGCTTTCTTT. It yields the protein CSAIDGLNTEAFF.